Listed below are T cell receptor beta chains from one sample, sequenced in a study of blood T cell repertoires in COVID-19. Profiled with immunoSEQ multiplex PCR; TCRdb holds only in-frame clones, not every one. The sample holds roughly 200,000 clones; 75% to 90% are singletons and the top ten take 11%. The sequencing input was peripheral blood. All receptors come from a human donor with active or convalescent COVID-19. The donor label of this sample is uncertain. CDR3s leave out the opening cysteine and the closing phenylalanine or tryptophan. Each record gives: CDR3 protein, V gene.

ASTGTSGRSTYNEQF TRBV2
ASSPIPGTSGVKYSTDTQY TRBV28
ASSVHYTDTQY TRBV9
ASSHTGDRNQPQH TRBV6-5
ASSEATGYGYT TRBV6-1
ASSLDGSNQPQH TRBV5-1
ASSQREVGAAKNIQY TRBV14
ASGLGGSTYEQY TRBV6-6
ASSPGQFISGNTIY TRBV28
ASSRGDMADEAF TRBV5-6
ASSLTGGGQPQH TRBV27
ASSQSGKERVTGELF TRBV23-1
ASRSGWAWPTDTQY TRBV7-2
ASSLGSSGSVTDTQY TRBV5-1
ATNKEGRAGVGEQY TRBV10-3
ASSVFVGASSGANVLT TRBV9
ASSVTGGYTGELF TRBV5-5
ASSPGGETQY TRBV5-1
ASNPLAYTGELF TRBV2
ASSGTGSDSPLH TRBV5-1
ASSVVTGGYGYT TRBV9
ASSLGGQNLMN TRBV7-2
ASTRGVANYGYT TRBV28
ATSDLKDSYGYT TRBV24-1
ASRPTGSTYNSPLH TRBV4-1
ASSPTGKHEQY TRBV12-3/TRBV12-4
ASSTTGTGNTGELF TRBV7-2
ASSLVVDNNEQF TRBV5-1
ASSQGPQGNGYT TRBV4-1
AIRRGDSPNYGYT TRBV10-3
ASSGRDRHYNEQF TRBV7-2
ASSFGRDRGSGTQY TRBV5-1
ASRPRETDTQY TRBV6-5
SERTGTRGYT TRBV29-1
ASSVGSTGYSPLH TRBV7-2
ASSYFSSGTADTQY TRBV6-6
ASRNIQGSETQY TRBV28
ASSRGGANTGELF TRBV18
ASSQAARLAYEQY TRBV4-2
AWSGTGPNYGYT TRBV30
ASLGWGGHQPQH TRBV28
ASSQVLSYEQY TRBV4-1
AWSVLDRGTDTQY TRBV30
AWSRGYQETQY TRBV30
ASSPMDRDGYT TRBV14
ASSLAGQGGSPLH TRBV7-2
ATSRDQVGAPSPLH TRBV15
ASSVAGEQGNTEAF TRBV9
ASRGTVDQPQH TRBV6-5
ASSVDINTEAF TRBV9
ASSRGAVNEKLF TRBV19
ASSPAGQETQY TRBV7-9
AIRGGTGANVLT TRBV10-3
AWDQGYNSPLH TRBV30